This T cell receptor beta chain was documented in a study of T cells in women clearing cervical HPV infection. In the study overall: Controls gave blood once infection was undetectable; cases at lesion identification. With HLA typing for only a few women, HLA confounding remains possible.

Study-wide findings and caveats: Cases carried less TRBV6-7 than controls: 0.11% versus 0.16%.

On this clone: Antigen: not known. The CDR3 goes on 3 residues after the read ends, and that part is filled in from the germline J gene.

Method: immunoSEQ multiplex PCR; TCRdb's copy keeps in-frame clones and lacks some. This table holds about 20,000 clones. In germline, CDR1 is LNHDA, CDR2 SQIVND (reference sequence). V lost 6 bases to trimming and J lost 0 bases; unmatched junction nucleotides: 12. This CDR3 has 18 residues. Sequenced input: blood buffy coat. This clonotype was sampled from a woman aged 18 to 75 with a cervical HPV16 infection that either progressed to CIN3+ or cleared (not recorded which). This chain joins TRBV19 and TRBJ1-5; 9 bases are shared with TRBD1. The CDR3 is CASRTHGTGRSSNQPQHF. The CDR3 DNA, read in part, is TGTGCCAGTAGAACACACGGGACAGGGAGAAGTAGCAATCAGCCC.